The clone carrying this T cell receptor beta chain was detected ten times or more. Semi-nested PCR with Nested Universal Primer A followed constant-region reverse priming of full-length variable regions. MiXCR was run by TCRdb on the 5' RACE reads, yielding one entry per CDR3 protein. This sample has about 40,000 distinct CDR3 sequences, with about 29% found just once. The memory fraction was CD4+CD45RO+CD25- cells. This receptor was taken from a female donor with breast cancer. What was sequenced was tumor-infiltrating memory CD4+ T cells sorted from the breast tumor. The sample's subset: memory CD4+ T cells, CD4+CD45RO+CD25-.

The CDR3, as DNA: TGTGCCAGCAGCCGACAGGTCTATGGCTACACCTTC. Residues: CASSRQVYGYTF. The rearrangement joins TRBV12-3 or TRBV12-4 to TRBJ1-2, with a tentative D call TRBD1 (6 bases). V dropped 6 bases and J dropped 4 bases, with 9 bases sitting between them. This CDR3 is 12 amino acids long.